The 19 T cell receptor delta chains in this list originate from one sample, sequenced in a study of γδ T cells in repeated Plasmodium falciparum infection. TCRdb re-called the multiplex PCR reads through CATT. The sample consists of 85,000 to 95,000 delta-chain clones, about 1.5% of them appearing once. Vgamma9/Vdelta2+ and Vdelta2-negative gammadelta T cells were flow-sorted from PBMC for bulk sequencing. Sequenced sample: gamma-delta T cells from blood. Source of these receptors: a pool of human donors (malaria-infected and uninfected, not separated).

This clone was observed a handful of times. A far larger clone is off by one base, so a read error is likely. Other DNA sequences in the sample encode the same CDR3. V and J are TRDV1 and TRDJ1; weak D call: TRDD3 (6 bases). In the absence of a J gene in TCRdb, the DNA was matched to germline to assign it here. CDR1 TSWWSYY and CDR2 QGS come from the germline V gene. This CDR3 has 17 amino acids. In DNA form, the CDR3 reads TGTGCCCTTGGGGAACTGGAGGACTTGGGGATTTCCGATAAACTCATCTTT. As protein: CALGELEDLGISDKLIF.

This clone was seen at least ten times. A far larger clone lies a single base away; this is likely a read error. Other DNA sequences of this sample code for an identical CDR3. The chain employs TRDV2 and TRDJ1; tentatively, D is TRDD3 (5 bases). TCRdb does not report a J gene; here it was assigned by matching the DNA to germline references. Looked up from germline, CDR1 is GEAIGNYY and CDR2 is EKD. V lost 0 bases, J lost 3 bases, and 16 bases lay in between. This CDR3 region has 16 residues. In nucleotides, the CDR3 is TGTGCCTGTGACACCGTCGGGGGCTCCCTGCCCGATAAACTCATCTTT. Its translation: CACDTVGGSLPDKLIF.

Only a few counts were recorded for this clone. The translation of this DNA and the TCRdb protein of a much larger clone differ at residue 3, probably owing to a read error; the protein shown here is translated from the DNA. The gene calls are TRDV2 and TRDJ1; 10 bases map to TRDD3. The J gene comes from matching the DNA to germline here; TCRdb lacks it. The germline V gene encodes CDR1 GEAIGNYY and CDR2 EKD. The CDR3 loop spans 15 amino acids. DNA of the CDR3: TGTGCCCGTGACCCTTTACTGGGGGATACCGATAAACTCATCTTT. Amino acid sequence: CARDPLLGDTDKLIF.

As regards this clone: An end of the junction does not agree with germline; a read error may underlie this. The rearrangement links TRDV1 to TRDJ1; D is possibly TRDD3 (6 bases). TCRdb carries no J gene annotation; the J gene was assigned here by matching the DNA with germline. Germline CDR1 TSWWSYY, CDR2 QGS. The CDR3 is made up of 20 amino acids. Here the CDR3 reads CALGEPVSSVLGHHTGKLIF. In DNA form, the CDR3 reads TGTGCTCTTGGGGAACCCGTTTCGTCAGTCCTGGGGCATCACACCGGTAAACTCATCTTT.

This clone has just a few counts. A far larger clone is off by one base, so a read error is likely. At the DNA level, this CDR3 is encoded by other sequences in the same sample as well. This sequence joins TRDV2 and TRDJ1; 9 bases fit TRDD3. CDR1 and CDR2 from the germline V gene are GEAIGNYY and EKD. CDR3 size: 22 residues. J was trimmed by 0 bases and V by 5 bases; bases with no gene match: 27. The CDR3 reads CACVPLTAGDWGYGEYTDKLIF. The CDR3 DNA reads TGTGCCTGTGTCCCCCTAACTGCTGGGGACTGGGGATACGGGGAGTACACCGATAAACTCATCTTT.

About this clone: A far larger clone is a single base away, which makes a read error likely. Other nucleotide sequences in the sample specify the same CDR3. The V gene is TRDV1, the J gene TRDJ1; 12 bases match TRDD3. The germline V gene encodes CDR1 TSWWSYY and CDR2 QGS. The CDR3 is made up of 21 amino acids. DNA for the CDR3: TGTGCTCTCGGGGAACGCGTTCCCGTACTGGGGGATACCAGTGATCCCGATAAACTCATCTTT. Translating it yields CALGERVPVLGDTSDPDKLIF.

To note about this clone: This probably arose from a read error, given a far larger clone one base away. This CDR3 is also generated by other DNA sequences in the sample. The rearrangement joins TRDV1 to TRDJ1; 8 bases map to TRDD2. Here the J gene was assigned by germline matching of the DNA, as TCRdb has none. CDR3 size: 22 residues. V shed 1 base and J 0 bases; nucleotides not matched to a gene: 22. Germline V gene lookup returns CDR1 TSWWSYY and CDR2 QGS. CDR3 amino acids: CALGEPGLPSGGYQMYTDKLIF. Written as DNA, the CDR3 is TGTGCTCTTGGGGAACCTGGCCTTCCTAGTGGAGGATATCAAATGTACACCGATAAACTCATCTTT.

Many counts were recorded for this clone. The TCRdb protein, from a much larger clone, departs from this DNA's translation at residue 12, likely by read error; the protein shown derives from the DNA. The gene calls are TRDV2 and TRDJ1; 7 bases map to TRDD3. TCRdb does not report a J gene; here it was assigned by matching the DNA to germline references. The germline V gene has CDR1 GEAIGNYY and CDR2 EKD. J lost 1 base, V lost 0 bases, and 13 bases had no gene match. This CDR3 has 18 amino acids. Written as DNA, the CDR3 is TGTGCCTGTGACACCGTATCGACTCTCCTGGGGGGCACCGATAAACTCATCTTT. It is translated as CACDTVSTLLGGTDKLIF.

The table lists this clone with a few counts. For this DNA, TCRdb reports the protein of a much larger clone, which diverges at residue 15, most likely from a read error; the protein presented here is translated directly from the DNA. The chain has TRDV2 and TRDJ1; 11 nucleotides align to TRDD3. Germline CDR1 GEAIGNYY, CDR2 EKD. The CDR3 extends over 21 amino acids. Trimming cost V 5 bases and J 2 bases; bases outside gene matches: 24. This CDR3 reads CACAGTSLHPWGIRWTDKLIF. As DNA, the CDR3 is TGTGCCTGTGCCGGAACGAGCCTTCATCCTTGGGGGATACGGTGGACCGATAAACTCATCTTT.

A remark on this clone: TCRdb records a much larger clone's protein for this DNA, with a difference at residue 12 that likely arises from a read error; the protein given is the translation of the DNA. This chain links TRDV2 with TRDJ3; 10 nucleotides line up with TRDD3. TCRdb does not report a J gene; here it was assigned by matching the DNA to germline references. CDR1 is GEAIGNYY and CDR2 is EKD in the germline V gene. There are 17 residues in the CDR3. CDR3: CACDSTGGSWDIRQMFF. The DNA of the CDR3 is TGTGCCTGTGACTCTACTGGGGGATCCTGGGACATCCGACAGATGTTTTTC.

A word on this clone: The protein in TCRdb stems from a much larger clone and differs at residue 14 from this DNA's translation, likely a read error; here the protein is translated from the DNA. The chain is built from TRDV1 and TRDJ1; TRDD2 is a possible D gene (7 bases). V lost 3 bases and J 1 base, leaving 33 bases between the germline ends. Germline V gene sequence: CDR1 TSWWSYY, CDR2 QGS. The CDR3 covers 22 residues. DNA of the CDR3: TGTGCTCTTGGGGATTCTTCCTTCCTCGGAAGAGTGTGGGAGATACGCACCGATAAACTCATCTTT. It specifies CALGDSSFLGRVWEIRTDKLIF.

This clone was observed many times. The chain carries TRDV1 and TRDJ1, with no clear D. CDR1 is TSWWSYY, CDR2 QGS, per germline. V lost 0 bases, J lost 4 bases, and 24 bases lay in between. This CDR3 is 19 amino acids long. CDR3 sequence: CALGELGKWWASQDDKLIF. The DNA of the CDR3 is TGTGCTCTTGGGGAACTGGGAAAATGGTGGGCCTCCCAGGACGATAAACTCATCTTT.

This clone came up a few times. TCRdb records a much larger clone's protein for this DNA, with a difference at residue 19 that likely arises from a read error; the protein given is the translation of the DNA. There is no J gene call, but TRDV2 is given as the V gene; the tabulated D call, TRDD3, remains unverified against the DNA. The CDR3 has 21 residues. Germline V lookup: CDR1 GEAIGNYY, CDR2 EKD. The CDR3 loop reads CACDEVLGDTPRSWDTRQRFF. CDR3 nucleotide sequence: TGTGCCTGTGACGAGGTACTGGGGGATACGCCCCGTTCCTGGGACACCCGACAGAGGTTTTTC.

As regards this clone: Translating this DNA gives a protein that differs at residue 17 from the TCRdb one, which belongs to a much larger clone; a read error is likely, and the protein shown is this translation. There is no J gene call, but TRDV1 is given as the V gene; TRDD3 is the table's D call, not checked against the DNA. CDR3 length equals 18 residues. CDR1 TSWWSYY and CDR2 QGS come from the germline V gene. DNA of the CDR3: TGTGCTCTTGGGGACCCATTCCTACGTCGGGGGACCACCGATAAACTCACCTTT. Amino acid sequence: CALGDPFLRRGTTDKLTF.

This clone has only a few counts. The TCRdb protein, from a much larger clone, departs from this DNA's translation at residue 11, likely by read error; the protein shown derives from the DNA. The V and J genes are TRDV1 and TRDJ1; D may be TRDD3 (6 bases). TCRdb lists no J gene, so it was determined here by aligning the DNA to germline. CDR1 is TSWWSYY and CDR2 is QGS in the germline V gene. V lost 5 bases and J 0 bases, leaving 40 bases between the germline ends. The CDR3 spans 24 residues. The chain's CDR3 is CALGPPIVVTHRAGDLPHTDKLIF. The CDR3, as DNA: TGTGCTCTTGGGCCTCCTATAGTTGTTACCCACAGGGCAGGGGATCTCCCCCACACCGATAAACTCATCTTT.

This clone has just a few counts. The protein given by TCRdb reflects a much larger clone and differs at residue 13 from this DNA's translation, likely from a read error; the protein shown is the DNA's translation. V is TRDV2 and J is TRDJ1; 8 positions match TRDD3. TCRdb leaves out the J gene; it was filled in here by matching the DNA to germline. This CDR3 is 18 amino acids long. The germline gives CDR1 GEAIGNYY, CDR2 EKD. V was clipped by 3 bases and J by 3 bases; unmatched bases: 17. The CDR3 loop is CACDPSLLGVPYADKLIF. The CDR3 coding sequence is TGTGCCTGTGACCCAAGTTTACTGGGGGTGCCGTACGCCGATAAACTCATCTTT.

There are a few counts of this clone. TCRdb records a much larger clone's protein for this DNA, with a difference at residue 10 that likely arises from a read error; the protein given is the translation of the DNA. The chain recombines TRDV2 with TRDJ1; 10 positions match TRDD3. CDR1 and CDR2 from the germline V gene are GEAIGNYY and EKD. Trimming took 3 bases from V and 2 from J; bases not matched to a gene: 11. The CDR3 is 17 residues long. Here the CDR3 reads CACDALLGDAGTDKLIF. The CDR3 DNA reads TGTGCCTGTGACGCCTTACTGGGGGATGCGGGGACCGATAAACTCATCTTT.

This clone has a handful of counts. Given a far larger clone just one base away, this is likely a sequencing read error. This CDR3 is also generated by other DNA sequences in the sample. The chain is built from TRDV2 and TRDJ1; 9 bases line up with TRDD3. Germline V lookup: CDR1 GEAIGNYY, CDR2 EKD. Unmatched junction bases numbered 17, after V lost 4 bases and J lost 0 bases. The CDR3 extends over 19 amino acids. CDR3 protein: CACDTATLLGEPHTDKLIF. Here the CDR3 DNA reads TGTGCCTGTGATACCGCGACTCTACTGGGGGAGCCGCACACCGATAAACTCATCTTT.

The chain couples TRDV2 to TRDJ1, with 10 bases identical to TRDD3. Germline assignment: CDR1 GEAIGNYY and CDR2 EKD. This CDR3 region has 19 residues. The J segment lost 0 bases and the V segment lost 3 bases, leaving 15 bases of the junction unmatched. CDR3 in amino acids: CACDRLGDSLDRHTDKLIF. The CDR3 DNA reads as TGTGCCTGTGACCGACTGGGGGATTCGCTAGACCGACACACCGATAAACTCATCTTT.